The sequence of this T cell receptor (beta chain) was determined in a study of response to subunit inactivated influenza vaccine. The CDR3 length is 15 residues. V lost 4 bases, J lost 1 base, and 13 bases lay in between. The germline CDR1 and CDR2 sequences are LGHNA and YSLEER. This clonotype has more than one count but fewer than ten. Via MiXCR, TCRdb re-called the RT-PCR reads, giving one row per CDR3 protein. The profile covers approximately 530,000 distinct CDR3 sequences, with about 7.2% appearing a single time and around 13% taken by the ten largest. The receptor comes from a man between 50 and 69 years old who received an inactivated influenza vaccine. The V and J genes are TRBV4-3 and TRBJ2-5; the D call may be TRBD1 or TRBD2 (5 bases each). The input for sequencing was PBMCs from blood, taken approximately 25 months after vaccination. The CDR3 sequence is CASSLEGRTQETQYF. In DNA form, the CDR3 reads TGCGCCAGCAGCCTCGAGGGACGGACCCAAGAGACCCAGTACTTC.